The 6 T cell receptor beta chains reported below all come from one sample, sequenced in a study of OX40 agonist ivuxolimab in advanced cancers. Sequencing used immunoSEQ multiplex PCR; TCRdb keeps in-frame clones, though not all of them. This sample yields more than 70,000 clones, of which under 85% are seen a single time; 0.44% belongs to the top ten. The input for sequencing was CD4+ or CD8+ T cells sorted from blood, taken in a trial of the OX40 agonist ivuxolimab. These receptors all come from an adult with an advanced solid tumor such as melanoma, head and neck, liver or kidney cancer.

The V call is TRBV5-1, the J call TRBJ2-1; 15 bases map to TRBD2. Germline V gives CDR1 SGHRS, CDR2 YFSETQ. The length of the CDR3 is 15 residues. Unmatched junction bases numbered 5, after V lost 3 bases and J lost 10 bases. The CDR3 loop is CASSSGTSGGREQFF. DNA of the CDR3: TGCGCCAGCAGCTCCGGGACTAGCGGGGGGAGGGAGCAGTTCTTC.

The V gene is TRBV6-5, the J gene TRBJ1-2; no firm D call. V was cut by 1 base and J by 8 bases, with 11 bases left in between. The CDR3 loop spans 13 amino acids. Germline CDR1 MNHEY, CDR2 SVGAGI. CDR3 coding DNA: TGTGCCAGCAGTTACTTCGGTGACGGGGGCTACACCTTC. This gives the protein CASSYFGDGGYTF.

The V call is TRBV5-3, the J call TRBJ1-1; 9 bases fit TRBD1. Being an ORF, TRBV5-3 has a function that is uncertain. Trimming took 0 bases from V and 2 from J; bases not matched to a gene: 11. The CDR3 runs 18 residues. CDR3 nucleotides: TGTGCCAGAAGCTTGGCCCCGGGACAGGGAGAGGGAAACACTGAAGCTTTCTTT. Amino acids: CARSLAPGQGEGNTEAFF.

V usage is TRBV19 and J usage is TRBJ1-5; D remains unclear. Germline V gives CDR1 LNHDA, CDR2 SQIVND (reference sequence). V was cut by 7 bases and J by 2 bases, with 15 bases left in between. The CDR3 spans 15 residues. This CDR3 reads CASKGGWAGNQPQHF. DNA of the CDR3: TGTGCCAGTAAAGGAGGGTGGGCCGGCAATCAGCCCCAGCATTTT.

The chain uses TRBV5-1 and TRBJ1-3; 7 bases align to TRBD1. After removal of 3 bases from V and 0 bases from J, the junction contained 6 bases not matched to a gene. This CDR3 contains 16 residues. In germline, CDR1 is SGHRS, CDR2 YFSETQ. The CDR3 DNA is TGCGCCAGCAGCTCGAACAGGGGAATCTCTGGAAACACCATATATTTT. Amino acid sequence: CASSSNRGISGNTIYF.

The rearrangement uses TRBV7-6 and TRBJ2-2; TRBD2 matches at 7 bases. V shed 3 bases and J 1 base; nucleotides not matched to a gene: 5. The CDR3 consists of 16 residues. Germline CDR1 and CDR2: SGHVS and FNYEAQ. As DNA, the CDR3 is TGTGCCAGCAGCTTTGGGACTACGGGGAACACCGGGGAGCTGTTTTTT. Amino acid sequence: CASSFGTTGNTGELFF.